Below, 32 T cell receptor beta chains from the same sample are listed, as sequenced in a study of CD8+ T cells in alopecia areata. Following RNA extraction, reverse transcription yielded cDNA that acted as the sequencing template. The table came from immunoSEQ multiplex PCR; TCRdb's copy has only in-frame clones and leaves some out. The table has 120,000 to 150,000 clones, approximately 87% seen once. This specimen was CD8+ T cells sorted from blood, taken at week 0. Receptors were obtained from a human donor with alopecia areata.

The CDR3 spells CAWMVSGDTQYF. CDR3 nucleotide sequence: TGTGCCTGGATGGTTTCGGGGGATACGCAGTATTTT. V gene TRBV30 combines with J gene TRBJ2-3; maybe TRBD2 (5 bases). Germline CDR1 is GTSNPN and CDR2 is SVGIG (reference sequence). The CDR3 length is 12 residues. V gave up 4 bases and J gave up 6 bases, with 11 bases separating them.

J is TRBJ2-1 and V is TRBV7-9; 7 bases map to TRBD1. V lost 5 bases and J lost 7; bases outside the gene matches: 8. Germline V lookup: CDR1 SEHNR, CDR2 FQNEAQ (reference sequence). The CDR3 has 14 residues. CDR3 nucleotide sequence: TGTGCCAGCAGCGACAAGGACAGGTTGAATGAGCAGTTCTTC. Translation: CASSDKDRLNEQFF.

The chain is built from TRBV11-1 and TRBJ2-7; D call uncertain. The CDR3 has 13 residues. Trimming shortened V by 0 bases and J by 4 bases, and 7 bases separated the two germline ends. The V gene's germline CDR1 is SGHAT and CDR2 FQDESV (reference sequence). CDR3 region: CASSLATDYEQYF. The CDR3 region has the DNA TGTGCCAGCAGCTTAGCCACAGATTACGAGCAGTACTTC.

This chain uses TRBV5-5 with TRBJ1-5; D is ambiguous. Between the trimmed V and J ends, which lost 2 bases and 0 bases, there was a span of 12 bases. CDR3 length equals 16 residues. CDR1 and CDR2 (germline): SGHKS, YYEKEE (reference sequence). The CDR3 region has the DNA TGTGCCAGCAGCTTAAGGGCACCCTATAGCAATCAGCCCCAGCATTTT. Residues: CASSLRAPYSNQPQHF.

About this clone: This sample also contains other DNA sequences that code for the same CDR3. J is TRBJ2-7 and V is TRBV27; 8 bases agree with TRBD1. Germline V gene lookup returns CDR1 MNHEY and CDR2 SMNVEV (reference sequence). The V segment lost 5 bases and the J segment 3 bases; nucleotides outside the gene matches: 3. The CDR3 extends over 13 amino acids. The CDR3 protein is CASSPGQGYEQYF. The CDR3 DNA is TGTGCCAGCAGTCCCGGACAGGGCTACGAGCAGTACTTC.

The chain joins TRBV11-2 to TRBJ2-1, with D perhaps TRBD1 (6 bases). The V gene lost 0 bases and the J gene lost 6 bases, with 15 bases spanning the gap. The V gene's germline CDR1 is SGHAT and CDR2 FQNNGV. The CDR3 contains 16 residues. The CDR3 region is CASSLEFGHRANEQFF. CDR3 nucleotide sequence: TGTGCCAGCAGCTTAGAGTTCGGTCACAGGGCCAATGAGCAGTTCTTC.

This sequence joins TRBV6-1 and TRBJ2-2; D unclear. The germline V and J ends were trimmed by 7 bases and 3 bases, with 15 bases remaining between them. The CDR3 totals 15 residues. CDR1 MNHNS and CDR2 SASEGT come from the germline V gene. CDR3 amino acids: CASKWSGQDTGELFF. The CDR3 DNA reads as TGTGCCAGCAAATGGTCAGGTCAAGACACCGGGGAGCTGTTTTTT.

The J gene is TRBJ2-3, the V gene TRBV7-9, with 10 bases lining up with TRBD1. J lost 4 bases, V lost 4 bases, and 5 bases had no gene match. The germline V gene has CDR1 SEHNR and CDR2 FQNEAQ (reference sequence). The CDR3 is 15 residues long. The CDR3 protein is CASSSTGGSSDTQYF. The DNA for the CDR3 is TGTGCCAGCAGCTCGACAGGGGGCAGCTCAGATACGCAGTATTTT.

The chain couples TRBV7-9 to TRBJ2-1; possibly TRBD1 for D (6 bases). Germline V CDR1 and CDR2: SEHNR, FQNEAQ (reference sequence). With 5 bases removed from V and 6 bases from J, the gap between germline ends came to 20 bases. This CDR3 has 16 amino acids. In DNA form, the CDR3 reads TGTGCCAGCAGCCCCCCGAGGACAGCAAATTTCAATGAGCAGTTCTTC. Its protein is CASSPPRTANFNEQFF.

About this clone itself: One end of the junction fails to match germline, which may point to a read error. V is TRBV2 and J is TRBJ1-4, with D uncertain. Germline V gene sequence: CDR1 SNHLY, CDR2 FYNNEI. The CDR3 is made up of 13 amino acids. The CDR3 region has the DNA TGTGCCAGCAGGGAAGGGACTAATGAAAAACTGTTTTTT. It encodes CASREGTNEKLFF.

The rearrangement joins TRBV7-9 to TRBJ1-2; the D is unclear. The CDR3 has 18 residues. Trimming removed 5 bases from V and 1 base from J, with 23 bases in between. Germline V gene data show CDR1 as SEHNR and CDR2 as FQNEAQ (reference sequence). CDR3 sequence (DNA): TGTGCCAGCAGCCCCCAGTCAATCGGACGGACCCTTAACTATGGCTACACCTTC. It codes for CASSPQSIGRTLNYGYTF.

This chain connects TRBV5-1 to TRBJ2-1; 11 bases map to TRBD2. This CDR3 comprises 18 residues. The germline CDR1 and CDR2 sequences are SGHRS and YFSETQ. After removal of 4 bases from V and 0 bases from J, the junction contained 9 bases not matched to a gene. The CDR3 sequence is CASSVGLAGPSSYNEQFF. CDR3 sequence (DNA): TGCGCCAGCAGCGTCGGACTAGCGGGCCCAAGCTCCTACAATGAGCAGTTCTTC.

The table lists this clone with a count of one. This sequence joins TRBV7-9 and TRBJ2-4; D ambiguous. CDR1 and CDR2 (germline): SEHNR, FQNEAQ (reference sequence). The CDR3 runs 16 residues. V was cut by 1 base and J by 0 bases, with 10 bases left in between. DNA of the CDR3: TGTGCCAGCAGCTTAGAGCACAGCCTAGCCAAAAACATTCAGTACTTC. Its translation: CASSLEHSLAKNIQYF.

This chain uses TRBV7-9 with TRBJ1-4, with 7 bases that match TRBD1. The CDR3 runs 15 residues. V shed 2 bases and J 8 bases; nucleotides not matched to a gene: 8. Germline V gives CDR1 SEHNR, CDR2 FQNEAQ (reference sequence). CDR3 loop: CASSLTTGWEEKLFF. The CDR3, as DNA: TGTGCCAGCAGCTTAACGACAGGGTGGGAAGAAAAACTGTTTTTT. Filled out from reference TRBV7-9 and TRBJ1-4, the complete variable domain reads DTGVSQNPRHKITKRGQNVTFRCDPISEHNRLYWYRQTLGQGPEFLTYFQNEAQLEKSRLLSDRFSAERPKGSFSTLEIQRTEQGDSAMYLCASSLTTGWEEKLFFGSGTQLSVL.

The chain couples TRBV21-1 to TRBJ2-7; TRBD1, as called in the table, went unchecked against the DNA. TRBV21-1 is a listed pseudogene. The CDR3 consists of 14 residues. The CDR3 loop reads CASSSQGAFGEQYF. The CDR3 region has the DNA TGTGCCAGCAGCAGTCAGGGGGCTTTCGGCGAGCAGTACTTC.

This chain joins TRBV9 and TRBJ2-7, with D possibly being TRBD1 or TRBD2 (5 bases each). V gave up 0 bases and J gave up 3 bases, with 10 bases separating them. The CDR3 has 14 amino acids. The V gene's germline CDR1 is SGDLS and CDR2 YYNGEE. In DNA form, the CDR3 reads TGTGCCAGCAGCGTAGGAGGGGCGGACTACGAGCAGTACTTC. Its translation is CASSVGGADYEQYF.

CDR3: CASSLVGMEAFF. CDR3 DNA sequence: TGTGCCAGCAGCTTAGTGGGGATGGAAGCTTTCTTT. The chain carries TRBV7-9 and TRBJ1-1; D gene unclear. The CDR3 has 12 residues. Germline values: CDR1 SEHNR, CDR2 FQNEAQ (reference sequence). The ends were cut back, 1 base at V and 8 bases at J, with 8 bases in the middle.

This clone showed up just once. V gene TRBV6-6 combines with J gene TRBJ2-3; 8 bases line up with TRBD2. Germline V gene sequence: CDR1 MNHNY, CDR2 SVGAGI (reference sequence). Trimming at V came to 6 bases and at J to 4 bases, leaving 9 bases not matched to a gene. The CDR3 is 15 residues long. The CDR3 loop reads CASRIRGGSPDTQYF. The CDR3 DNA sequence: TGTGCCAGCAGGATTCGCGGGGGGTCCCCAGATACGCAGTATTTT.

This chain uses TRBV30 with TRBJ1-1, with TRBD1 matching over 7 bases. Germline V gene sequence: CDR1 GTSNPN, CDR2 SVGIG (reference sequence). This CDR3 contains 15 residues. V shed 2 bases, J shed 2 bases, and the junction held 8 bases outside the gene matches. The CDR3 loop is CAWSLRGGPNTEAFF. The DNA for the CDR3 is TGTGCCTGGAGTCTTCGAGGGGGCCCTAACACTGAAGCTTTCTTT.

This rearrangement joins TRBV27 to TRBJ2-7; D could derive from TRBD1 or TRBD2 (5 bases each). V lost 3 bases, J lost 2 bases, and 11 bases lay in between. The germline V gene has CDR1 MNHEY and CDR2 SMNVEV (reference sequence). The CDR3 is 14 amino acids. CDR3: CASSFEGPTYEQYF. CDR3 DNA sequence: TGTGCCAGCAGTTTCGAGGGGCCTACCTACGAGCAGTACTTC.

This chain uses TRBV12-5 with TRBJ1-5, with D perhaps TRBD1 (5 bases). The V end was cut by 5 bases, the J end by 9 bases, with 11 bases between. This CDR3 region has 12 residues. CDR1 and CDR2 from the germline V gene are LGHNT and FRNRAP. The CDR3 protein is CASGRGDGPQHF. CDR3 nucleotide sequence: TGTGCTAGTGGTAGAGGGGATGGGCCCCAGCATTTT.

The chain recombines TRBV30 with TRBJ2-1, with 7 nucleotides matching TRBD2. V was clipped by 3 bases and J by 3 bases; unmatched bases: 14. Germline lookup yields CDR1 GTSNPN and CDR2 SVGIG (reference sequence). This CDR3 spans 17 amino acids. The CDR3 DNA is TGTGCCTGGAGGGATAGCGGGTACACCGATTACTACAATGAGCAGTTCTTC. Its translation: CAWRDSGYTDYYNEQFF.

The chain carries TRBV5-1 and TRBJ2-1, with TRBD2 identical over 10 bases. This CDR3 has 14 residues. The germline CDR1 and CDR2 sequences are SGHRS and YFSETQ. After removal of 2 bases from V and 10 bases from J, the junction contained 6 bases not matched to a gene. The DNA for the CDR3 is TGCGCCAGCAGCTTAGGGACTAGCGCCCGCGAGCAGTTCTTC. Translated, it gives CASSLGTSAREQFF.

The chain employs TRBV9 and TRBJ1-3, with no clear D. The ends were cut back, 5 bases at V and 0 bases at J, with 9 bases in the middle. CDR3 length equals 14 residues. CDR1 and CDR2 (germline): SGDLS, YYNGEE. The CDR3: CASREGSSGNTIYF. CDR3 DNA: TGTGCCAGCAGAGAGGGAAGCTCTGGAAACACCATATATTTT.

The chain links TRBV29-1 to TRBJ2-1; TRBD1 or TRBD2 may be the D gene (5 bases each). Germline lookup yields CDR1 SQVTM and CDR2 ANQGSEA. The V end was cut by 1 base, the J end by 2 bases, with 12 bases between. The CDR3 has 15 residues. The CDR3, as DNA: TGCAGCGTTGAAGGAGGGACGGTCGCCTACAATGAGCAGTTCTTC. Translating it yields CSVEGGTVAYNEQFF.

The CDR3 sequence is CACGGRLYNEQFF. The DNA of the CDR3 is TGTGCCTGCGGGGGCCGTCTTTACAATGAGCAGTTCTTC. The genes are TRBV19 and TRBJ2-1, with D possibly TRBD2 on 7 matching bases. The CDR3 has 13 amino acids. V gave up 11 bases and J gave up 4 bases, with 15 bases separating them. CDR1 and CDR2 (germline): LNHDA, SQIVND (reference sequence).

V usage is TRBV7-9 and J usage is TRBJ1-1; D not certain. Trimming pared 0 bases from V and 6 bases from J, leaving 11 bases between. Germline V lookup: CDR1 SEHNR, CDR2 FQNEAQ (reference sequence). The CDR3 totals 14 residues. The chain's CDR3 is CASSLASEAPEAFF. In nucleotides, the CDR3 is TGTGCCAGCAGCTTAGCCTCGGAGGCCCCTGAAGCTTTCTTT.

This sequence joins TRBV7-9 and TRBJ2-7; 7 bases line up with TRBD1. Unmatched junction bases numbered 4, after V lost 0 bases and J lost 2 bases. The CDR3 spans 15 residues. From germline, CDR1 is SEHNR and CDR2 FQNEAQ (reference sequence). The CDR3 DNA reads TGTGCCAGCAGCTTAGCGCAGGGGGTCGCCTACGAGCAGTACTTC. Translating it yields CASSLAQGVAYEQYF.

The chain joins TRBV27 to TRBJ2-5, with 8 positions matching TRBD2. Germline V CDR1 and CDR2: MNHEY, SMNVEV (reference sequence). CDR3 length equals 19 residues. The trim removed 0 bases at V and 5 bases at J, leaving 17 bases unmatched. CDR3 sequence (DNA): TGTGCCAGCAGTTTATCGGGGGCTAGCGGGCTTACCCCATGGGAGACCCAGTACTTC. Its translation is CASSLSGASGLTPWETQYF.

V and J are TRBV7-9 and TRBJ2-6; 15 bases are shared with TRBD2. The J segment lost 12 bases and the V segment lost 5 bases, leaving 11 bases of the junction unmatched. The CDR3 has 17 amino acids. Germline V gene data show CDR1 as SEHNR and CDR2 as FQNEAQ (reference sequence). The CDR3 bases are TGTGCCAGCAGCGACAGGCCGGGACTAGCGGGAGGTGCCGTCCTGACTTTC. This gives the protein CASSDRPGLAGGAVLTF.

CDR3 nucleotides: TGTGCCAGCAGCTCAAGACTAGCGGGAGGGAGCTCCTACGAGCAGTACTTC. Translating gives CASSSRLAGGSSYEQYF. The rearrangement uses TRBV13 and TRBJ2-7, with 14 bases that match TRBD2. The CDR3 has 17 amino acids. Germline values: CDR1 PRHDT, CDR2 FYEKMQ (reference sequence). The ends lost 4 bases at V and 0 bases at J; junction bases unmatched: 5.

This clone was seen once. This chain links TRBV27 with TRBJ2-3; the match to TRBD2 covers 14 bases. Germline lookup yields CDR1 MNHEY and CDR2 SMNVEV (reference sequence). The CDR3 has 16 residues. V lost 5 bases to trimming and J lost 4 bases; unmatched junction nucleotides: 5. CDR3 sequence (DNA): TGTGCCAGCAGTCCAGGACTAGCGGGAGGCGCAGATACGCAGTATTTT. Translated: CASSPGLAGGADTQYF.